This T cell receptor beta chain came from a study of shared clonotypes between healthy human individuals (dated by TCRdb to 2018 to 2020). Regarding the complete study: The cohort comprised a couple of women and three men aged 18 to 49 years. Blood TCR repertoires of four to six healthy adults were deeply sequenced to estimate repertoire size and the extent of clonotype sharing between individuals. Libraries were prepared and TCR repertoires were sequenced by different laboratories using diverse techniques, in order to increase sequencing depth and limit assay-specific biases. Each donor's leukapheresis produced roughly between roughly 0.85 and 9.5 billion PBMCs.

Using the deep immunoSEQ assay, TCR CDR3 regions were amplified from genomic DNA by multiplex PCR. Extracted genomic DNA from each cell subset was spread evenly across all wells of several immunoSEQ 96-well plates, with each plate serving as a replicate. For unsorted PBMC, roughly 270 ng genomic DNA, equal to 25,000 to 35,000 T cell genomes, was loaded into each replicate PCR. Ten immunoSEQ deep assay plates were used to sequence unsorted PBMC genomic DNA. Purified libraries were quantified with a Qubit 3.0 fluorometer, sized on a Bioanalyzer 2100, and re-quantified with the KAPA Library Quantification kit. Each immunoSEQ 96-well plate was sequenced on its own single-read 150-cycle Illumina NextSeq 550 flow cell. In the authors' own workflow: Because only junctional sequences without quality scores were contained in the immunoSEQ output, filtering matching that applied to full-length reads could not be performed. Sequences were annotated with PyIR, a Python wrapper for IgBLAST v1.9, and V/J genes and CDR3 were assigned using IMGT germline references. Reads with weak V/J assignments (E-value above 1e-6), missing CDR3, stop codons, out-of-frame junctions, or ambiguous translated residues were removed. V3J clonotypes were defined as sequences sharing an identical inferred V gene, J gene, and CDR3 amino acid sequence. To compute the percentage overlap between repertoires, the number of shared unique clonotypes was divided by the size of the smaller repertoire. Repertoire richness was assessed with RTK rarefaction, the Chao1 estimator, and Recon v2.1 estimates of unobserved clonotypes. This immuneACCESS table, as held by TCRdb, lists in-frame sequences with V and J called but not all clones. Of the missing ones, under half trace to an unresolved V gene in checked studies; the others have no known cause. V and J calls and clone size are copied from that table; D and trimming were computed from the DNA. This sample is represented by approximately 440,000 clones; approximately 80% of them were singletons. The top ten hold about 12% of the sample.

A remark on this clone: Which antigen it targets is not known. Base qualities are not provided; no much larger clone lies one nucleotide away.

The donors were healthy, HIV-negative adults with no recently reported acute infections or vaccinations. Every donor was a Caucasian adult residing in Nashville, Tennessee, USA. For unsorted samples, about 87 million PBMCs were counted, and genomic DNA was extracted using the QIAamp DNA Blood Mini kit. Blood was obtained by leukapheresis, after which PBMCs were separated by Ficoll-Histopaque density gradient centrifugation and cryopreserved in liquid nitrogen vapor phase. What the study reported, not specific to this receptor: Sampling was restricted to blood, and TCR repertoires in tissue are likely to differ from TCR repertoires in blood. Pairwise subsampling led to the expectation that sequencing depth would affect the degree of clonotype sharing among donors. The genetic and exposure-history diversity represented was limited by the small number of donors.

Sequencing was carried out using PBMCs. The sequence derives from a middle-aged woman in good health. Some clones in this sample may be carry-over from other donors' samples.

The DNA is as follows: TGCAGCGTTGAGGTAACAGGTTCCTACGAGCAGTACTTC. Its protein product is CSVEVTGSYEQYF. The chain is made from TRBV29-1 and TRBJ2-7; the D gene is perhaps TRBD1, on 5 matching bases. Reading from cysteine to phenylalanine, the CDR3 counts 13 amino acids. The entry retains the CDR3 DNA only, 39 bases that are in frame from base 1. The trim is 3 bases for V and 1 base for J, with a gap of 10 bases between the germline ends. Via the germline V gene, CDR1 is SQVTM and CDR2 ANQGSEA.